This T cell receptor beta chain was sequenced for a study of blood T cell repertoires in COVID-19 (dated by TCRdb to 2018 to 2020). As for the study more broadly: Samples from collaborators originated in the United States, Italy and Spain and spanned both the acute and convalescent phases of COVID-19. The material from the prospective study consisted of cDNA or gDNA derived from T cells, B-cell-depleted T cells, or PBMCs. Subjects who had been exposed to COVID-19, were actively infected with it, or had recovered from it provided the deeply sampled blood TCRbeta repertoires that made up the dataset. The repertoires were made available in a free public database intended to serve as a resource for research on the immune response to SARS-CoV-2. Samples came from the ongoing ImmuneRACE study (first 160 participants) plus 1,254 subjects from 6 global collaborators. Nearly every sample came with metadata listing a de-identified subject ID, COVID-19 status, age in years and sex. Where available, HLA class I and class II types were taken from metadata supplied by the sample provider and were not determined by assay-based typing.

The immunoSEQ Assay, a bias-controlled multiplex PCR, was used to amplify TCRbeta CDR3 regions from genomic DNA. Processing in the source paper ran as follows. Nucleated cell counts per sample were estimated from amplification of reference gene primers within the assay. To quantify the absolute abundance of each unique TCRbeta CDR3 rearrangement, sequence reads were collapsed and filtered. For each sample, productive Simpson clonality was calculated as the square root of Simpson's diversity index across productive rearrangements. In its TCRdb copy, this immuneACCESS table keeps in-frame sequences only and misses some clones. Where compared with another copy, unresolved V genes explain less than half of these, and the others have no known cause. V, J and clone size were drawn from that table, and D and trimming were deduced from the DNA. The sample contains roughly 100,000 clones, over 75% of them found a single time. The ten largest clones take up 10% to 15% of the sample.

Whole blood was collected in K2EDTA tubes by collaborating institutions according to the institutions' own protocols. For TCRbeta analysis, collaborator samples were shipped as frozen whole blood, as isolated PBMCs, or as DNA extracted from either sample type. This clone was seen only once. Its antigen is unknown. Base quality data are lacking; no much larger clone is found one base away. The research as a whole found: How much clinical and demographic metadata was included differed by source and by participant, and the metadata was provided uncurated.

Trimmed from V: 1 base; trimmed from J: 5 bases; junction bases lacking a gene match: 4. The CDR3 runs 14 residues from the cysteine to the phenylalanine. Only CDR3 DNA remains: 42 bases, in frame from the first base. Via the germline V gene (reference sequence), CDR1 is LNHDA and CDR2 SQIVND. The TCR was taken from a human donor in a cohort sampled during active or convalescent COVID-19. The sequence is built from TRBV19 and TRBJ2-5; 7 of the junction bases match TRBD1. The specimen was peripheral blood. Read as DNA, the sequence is TGTGCCAGTAGTATAGCGGCCAGGGGGGAGACCCAGTACTTC. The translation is CASSIAARGETQYF.